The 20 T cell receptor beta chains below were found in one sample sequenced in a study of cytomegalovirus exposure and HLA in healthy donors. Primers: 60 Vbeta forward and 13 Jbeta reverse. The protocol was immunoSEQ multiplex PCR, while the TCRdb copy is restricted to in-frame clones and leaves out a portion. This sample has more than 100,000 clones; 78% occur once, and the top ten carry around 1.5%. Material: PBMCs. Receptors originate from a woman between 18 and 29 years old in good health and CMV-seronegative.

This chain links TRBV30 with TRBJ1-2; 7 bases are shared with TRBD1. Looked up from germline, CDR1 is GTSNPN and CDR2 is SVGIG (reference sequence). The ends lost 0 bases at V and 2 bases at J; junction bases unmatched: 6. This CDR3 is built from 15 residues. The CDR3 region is CAWSVQGGWNYGYTF. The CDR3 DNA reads TGTGCCTGGAGTGTACAAGGGGGCTGGAACTATGGCTACACCTTC. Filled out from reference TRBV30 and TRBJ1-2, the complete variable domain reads SQTIHQWPATLVQPVGSPLSLECTVEGTSNPNLYWYRQAAGRGLQLLFYSVGIGQISSEVPQNLSASRPQDRQFILSSKKLLLSDSGFYLCAWSVQGGWNYGYTFGSGTRLTVV.

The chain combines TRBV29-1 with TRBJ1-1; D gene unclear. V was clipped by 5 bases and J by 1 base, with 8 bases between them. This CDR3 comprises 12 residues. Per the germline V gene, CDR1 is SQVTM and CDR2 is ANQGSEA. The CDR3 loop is CSVTLANTEAFF. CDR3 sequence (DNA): TGCAGCGTTACTCTAGCGAACACTGAAGCTTTCTTT. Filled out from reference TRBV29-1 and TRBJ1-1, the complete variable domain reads SAVISQKPSRDICQRGTSLTIQCQVDSQVTMMFWYRQQPGQSLTLIATANQGSEATYESGFVIDKFPISRPNLTFSTLTVSNMSPEDSSIYLCSVTLANTEAFFGQGTRLTVV.

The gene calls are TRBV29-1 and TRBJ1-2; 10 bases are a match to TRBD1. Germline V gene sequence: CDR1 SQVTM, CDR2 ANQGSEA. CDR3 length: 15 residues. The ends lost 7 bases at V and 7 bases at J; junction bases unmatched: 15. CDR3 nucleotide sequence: TGCAGCGCCGGTTACCGGGACAGGGGTTTTTCTGGCTACACCTTC. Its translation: CSAGYRDRGFSGYTF.

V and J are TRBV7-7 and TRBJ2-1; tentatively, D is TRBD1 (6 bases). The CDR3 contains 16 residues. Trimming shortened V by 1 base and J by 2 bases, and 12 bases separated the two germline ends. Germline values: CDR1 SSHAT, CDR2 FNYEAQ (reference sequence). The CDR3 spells CASSLGETGPYNEQFF. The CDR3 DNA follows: TGTGCCAGCAGCTTAGGGGAGACAGGTCCCTACAATGAGCAGTTCTTC.

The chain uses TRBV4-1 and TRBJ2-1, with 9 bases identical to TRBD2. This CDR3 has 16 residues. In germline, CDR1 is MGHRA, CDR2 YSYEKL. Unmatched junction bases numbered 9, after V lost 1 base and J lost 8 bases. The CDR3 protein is CASSQGRAGGLHEQFF. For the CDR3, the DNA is TGCGCCAGCAGCCAAGGTAGAGCGGGAGGCCTCCATGAGCAGTTCTTC.

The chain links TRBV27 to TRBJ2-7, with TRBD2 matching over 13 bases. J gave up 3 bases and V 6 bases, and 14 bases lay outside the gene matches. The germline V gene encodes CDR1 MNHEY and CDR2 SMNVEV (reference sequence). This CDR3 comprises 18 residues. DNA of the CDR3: TGTGCCAGCAGACCAGAGGGACTAGCGGGAAGACCGGTCTACGAGCAGTACTTC. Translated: CASRPEGLAGRPVYEQYF.

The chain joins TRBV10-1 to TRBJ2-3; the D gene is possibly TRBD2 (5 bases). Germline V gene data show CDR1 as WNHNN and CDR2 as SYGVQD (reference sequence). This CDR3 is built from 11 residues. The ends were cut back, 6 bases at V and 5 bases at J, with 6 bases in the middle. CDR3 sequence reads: CASSGGDTQYF. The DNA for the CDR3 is TGCGCCAGCAGCGGAGGAGATACGCAGTATTTT.

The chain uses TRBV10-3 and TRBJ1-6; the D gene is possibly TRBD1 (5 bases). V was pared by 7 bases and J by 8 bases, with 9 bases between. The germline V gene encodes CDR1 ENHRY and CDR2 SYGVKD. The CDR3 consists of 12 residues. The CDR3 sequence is CAIKGADSPLHF. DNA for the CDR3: TGTGCCATCAAAGGGGCGGATTCACCCCTCCACTTT.

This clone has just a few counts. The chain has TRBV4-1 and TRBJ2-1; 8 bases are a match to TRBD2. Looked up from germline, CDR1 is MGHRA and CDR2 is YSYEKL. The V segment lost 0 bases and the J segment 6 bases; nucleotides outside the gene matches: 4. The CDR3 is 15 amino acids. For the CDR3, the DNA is TGCGCCAGCAGCCAAGAGGTACTAGCGGCCAATGAGCAGTTCTTC. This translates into CASSQEVLAANEQFF.

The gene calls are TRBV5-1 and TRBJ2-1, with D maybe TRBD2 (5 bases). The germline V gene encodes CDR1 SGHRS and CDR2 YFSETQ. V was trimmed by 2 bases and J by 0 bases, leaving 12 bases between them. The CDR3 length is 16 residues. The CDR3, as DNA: TGCGCCAGCAGCTTCCGCGGGTACGGCTCCTACAATGAGCAGTTCTTC. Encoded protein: CASSFRGYGSYNEQFF. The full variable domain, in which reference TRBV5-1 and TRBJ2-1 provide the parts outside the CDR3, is KAGVTQTPRYLIKTRGQQVTLSCSPISGHRSVSWYQQTPGQGLQFLFEYFSETQRNKGNFPGRFSGRQFSNSRSEMNVSTLELGDSALYLCASSFRGYGSYNEQFFGPGTRLTVL.

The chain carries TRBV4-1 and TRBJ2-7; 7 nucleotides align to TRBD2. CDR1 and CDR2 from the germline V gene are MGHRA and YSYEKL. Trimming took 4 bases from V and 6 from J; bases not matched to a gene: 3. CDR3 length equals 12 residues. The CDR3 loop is CASSPIAGEQYF. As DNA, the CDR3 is TGCGCCAGCAGCCCTATAGCGGGCGAGCAGTACTTC.

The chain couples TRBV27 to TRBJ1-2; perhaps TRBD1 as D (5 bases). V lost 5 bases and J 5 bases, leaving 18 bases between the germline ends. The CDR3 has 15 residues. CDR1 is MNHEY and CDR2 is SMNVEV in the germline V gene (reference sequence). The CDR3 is CASSPRDPGRYGYTF. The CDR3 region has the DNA TGTGCCAGCAGTCCCCGGGACCCCGGGAGGTATGGCTACACCTTC.

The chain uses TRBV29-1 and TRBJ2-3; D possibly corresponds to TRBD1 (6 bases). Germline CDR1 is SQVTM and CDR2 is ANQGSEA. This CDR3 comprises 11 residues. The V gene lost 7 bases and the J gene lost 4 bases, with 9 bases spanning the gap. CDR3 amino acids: CSGRGADTQYF. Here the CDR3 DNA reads TGCAGCGGCAGGGGCGCAGATACGCAGTATTTT.

The chain's CDR3 is CSVRDIRTEAFF. The CDR3 nucleotides are TGCAGCGTGCGGGATATCAGAACTGAAGCTTTCTTT. The chain has TRBV29-1 and TRBJ1-1; no firm D call. The CDR3 length is 12 residues. Germline V lookup: CDR1 SQVTM, CDR2 ANQGSEA. Trimming cost V 6 bases and J 5 bases, with 13 bases left between them.

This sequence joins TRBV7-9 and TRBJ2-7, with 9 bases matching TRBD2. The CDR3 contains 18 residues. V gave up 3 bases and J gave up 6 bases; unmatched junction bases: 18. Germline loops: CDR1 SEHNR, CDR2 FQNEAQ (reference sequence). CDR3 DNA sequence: TGTGCCAGCAGCTTCTACCCAATTAGCGGGAGCTTCCTCCTCGAGCAGTACTTC. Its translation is CASSFYPISGSFLLEQYF. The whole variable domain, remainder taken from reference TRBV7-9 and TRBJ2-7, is DTGVSQNPRHKITKRGQNVTFRCDPISEHNRLYWYRQTLGQGPEFLTYFQNEAQLEKSRLLSDRFSAERPKGSFSTLEIQRTEQGDSAMYLCASSFYPISGSFLLEQYFGPGTRLTVT.

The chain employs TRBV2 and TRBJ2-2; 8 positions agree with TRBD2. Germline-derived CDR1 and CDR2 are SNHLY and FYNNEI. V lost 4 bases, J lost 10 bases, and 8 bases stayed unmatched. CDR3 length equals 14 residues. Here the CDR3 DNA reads TGTGCCAGCAGTGGAAGCGGGAGTAGGGCGGAGCTGTTTTTT. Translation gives CASSGSGSRAELFF.

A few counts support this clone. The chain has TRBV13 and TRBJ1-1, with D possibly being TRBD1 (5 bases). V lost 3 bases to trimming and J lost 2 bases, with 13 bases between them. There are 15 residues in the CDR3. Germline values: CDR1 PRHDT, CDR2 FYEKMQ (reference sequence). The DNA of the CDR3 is TGTGCCAGCAGCTTGAGGCGGGGCGCAAACACTGAAGCTTTCTTT. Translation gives CASSLRRGANTEAFF.

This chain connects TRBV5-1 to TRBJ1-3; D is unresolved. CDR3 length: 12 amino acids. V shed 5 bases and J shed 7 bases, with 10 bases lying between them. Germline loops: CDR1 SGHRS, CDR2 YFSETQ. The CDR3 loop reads CASSLMRNTIYF. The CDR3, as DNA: TGCGCCAGCAGTTTGATGCGGAACACCATATATTTT. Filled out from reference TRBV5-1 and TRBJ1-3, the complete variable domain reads KAGVTQTPRYLIKTRGQQVTLSCSPISGHRSVSWYQQTPGQGLQFLFEYFSETQRNKGNFPGRFSGRQFSNSRSEMNVSTLELGDSALYLCASSLMRNTIYFGEGSWLTVV.

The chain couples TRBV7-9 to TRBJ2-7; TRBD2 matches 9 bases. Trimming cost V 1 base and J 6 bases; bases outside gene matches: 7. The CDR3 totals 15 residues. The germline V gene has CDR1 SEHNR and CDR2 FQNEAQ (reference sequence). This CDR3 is CASSLGRLAGPEQYF. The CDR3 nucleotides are TGTGCCAGCAGCTTAGGTCGCCTAGCGGGGCCCGAGCAGTACTTC.

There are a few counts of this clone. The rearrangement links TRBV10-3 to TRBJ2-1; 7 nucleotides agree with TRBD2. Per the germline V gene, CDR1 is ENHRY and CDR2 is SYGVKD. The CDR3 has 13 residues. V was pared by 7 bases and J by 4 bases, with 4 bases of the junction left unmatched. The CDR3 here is CAIKGSGYNEQFF. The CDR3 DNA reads TGTGCCATCAAAGGTAGCGGGTACAATGAGCAGTTCTTC.